This TCR beta chain originates from a study of T cells of healthy individuals. Germline lookup yields CDR1 LGHDT and CDR2 YNNKEL (reference sequence). The CDR3 sequence is 13 residues long. The V and J ends lost 2 bases and 1 base respectively, with 6 bases between them. TCRdb re-analysed the 5' RACE reads in MiXCR, keeping a single row per CDR3 protein. Altogether over 40,000 distinct CDR3 sequences are present, approximately 5% being singletons, with the ten largest covering less than 9.5%. V is TRBV3-1 and J is TRBJ2-7; D unresolved. The receptor comes from a human donor in good health. This CDR3 is CASSQYGSYEQYF. CDR3 sequence (DNA): TGTGCCAGCAGCCAATACGGGTCCTACGAGCAGTACTTC.